This T cell receptor (beta chain) was recorded in a study of blood T cell repertoires in COVID-19. Assay: immunoSEQ multiplex PCR; the TCRdb copy retains only in-frame clones and omits some. The sample holds 200,000 to 250,000 clones, around nine tenths seen once. Researchers sorted participants into cohorts using their self-reported clinical history. Before being deemed recovered, Cohort 3 donors had two negative PCRs, clearance, or symptom resolution. Germline V gene lookup returns CDR1 LNHDA and CDR2 SQIVND (reference sequence). After removal of 3 bases from V and 3 bases from J, the junction contained 4 bases not matched to a gene. This CDR3 region has 15 residues.

This chain connects TRBV19 to TRBJ1-3; 8 positions match TRBD1. Sequenced input: PBMCs or T cells enriched from blood (not recorded which). This receptor was obtained from a man aged 30 to 39 who had recovered from COVID-19. The chain's CDR3 is CASSIAGGDGNTIYF. CDR3 DNA sequence: TGTGCCAGTAGTATCGCAGGGGGCGATGGAAACACCATATATTTT.